This passage covers 2 T cell receptor beta chains from one sample sequenced in a study of T cells in Graves' hyperthyroidism and ophthalmopathy. The investigators amplified TCR beta CDR3 regions from RNA transcripts. First-round RT-PCR with HTBI primers amplified the TCR CDR3 region. MiXCR, run by TCRdb on the multiplex PCR reads, gives a single entry per CDR3 protein. The data show more than 300,000 distinct CDR3 sequences, about 14% seen once. The material sequenced was blood. The receptor set was obtained from a woman in her twenties or thirties with Graves' hyperthyroidism.

This clonotype occurred many times. J is TRBJ2-7 and V is TRBV12-3 or TRBV12-4; D is perhaps TRBD1 (6 bases). The germline V and J ends were trimmed by 3 bases and 2 bases, with 17 bases remaining between them. The CDR3 sequence is 16 residues long. The CDR3 sequence is CASSFQSGQKAYEQYF. As DNA, the CDR3 is TGTGCCAGCAGTTTCCAATCGGGACAAAAAGCCTACGAGCAGTACTTC.

Only a few counts were recorded for this clonotype. The chain couples TRBV12-3 or TRBV12-4 to TRBJ2-7; D unclear. CDR3 length equals 12 residues. V lost 6 bases and J lost 3, with 9 bases in between. CDR3 sequence reads: CASSADFYEQYF. CDR3 DNA sequence: TGTGCCAGCAGCGCAGACTTCTACGAGCAGTACTTC.